This entry features one TCR beta chain sequence. Antigen: not known. This entry belongs to a study of T cell repertoires in cytomegalovirus infection. Study as a whole: Public TCR beta signatures marked donors with CMV infection and the matching HLA.

TCRdb fed the reads into MiXCR, producing one record per CDR3 protein. Of roughly 80,000 distinct CDR3 sequences listed, approximately 24% were seen once; the top ten hold approximately 51%. General study findings and limits: Dominant in the ex vivo response were TCR beta clonotypes restricted by HLA-C and specific for CMV.

From germline, CDR1 is SGHTS and CDR2 YDEGEE. V lost 3 bases to trimming and J lost 10 bases, with 20 bases between them. The CDR3 is 15 residues long. This specimen was CD8+ T cells from cultured PBMCs, taken from culture after CMV antigen stimulation. The chain uses TRBV5-8 and TRBJ1-5; no reliable D call. The source is a human donor in good health (CMV status not recorded). Some clones in this sample may be carry-over from other donors' samples. The CDR3 DNA reads TGTGCCAGCAGCTGGAGGGCGGGTGGTCTACAACCCCAGCATTTT. Protein: CASSWRAGGLQPQHF.